This T cell receptor (beta chain) was identified during a study of vaccination effects on CD4 cells after COVID-19. Comment on this clone: What it binds is unknown.

Findings and caveats of the study: Clones from infection and from vaccination both contracted markedly late after vaccination.

CDR3 length equals 13 residues. Trimming left V 5 bases short and J 0 bases short, with 4 bases between. CDR1 MNHEY and CDR2 SMNVEV come from the germline V gene (reference sequence). Under the ViraFEST assay, PBMC were stimulated with viral peptide pools so that antigen-specific CD4+ T cells expanded. Sequencing was performed afterwards. Once cultured for about 9 days, the cells underwent separation to obtain CD4+ T cells. Nucleocapsid antibody tests were negative, and the vaccine recipients had no prior SARS-CoV-2 infection. The culture medium for 2 million or so PBMC per well included 8.5 to 10 IU/ml IL-2 and about 10 ug/ml peptides. Replacing half the medium with IL-2 medium was done on days 3 and 7. Profiled with immunoSEQ multiplex PCR; TCRdb holds only in-frame clones, not every one. The sample consists of 50,000 to 65,000 clones, over 75% of them appearing once.

The genes are TRBV27 and TRBJ1-4; D is undetermined. This specimen consisted of CD4+ T cells from PBMCs cultured with HCoV-229E spike peptides, obtained before COVID-19 vaccination. The TCR was taken from a human donor who received a COVID-19 vaccine. CDR3 in DNA: TGTGCCAGCAGTATCACAACTAATGAAAAACTGTTTTTT. Amino acids: CASSITTNEKLFF. Filled out from reference TRBV27 and TRBJ1-4, the complete variable domain reads EAQVTQNPRYLITVTGKKLTVTCSQNMNHEYMSWYRQDPGLGLRQIYYSMNVEVTDKGDVPEGYKVSRKEKRNFPLILESPSPNQTSLYFCASSITTNEKLFFGSGTQLSVL.